Shown below are 21 T cell receptor beta chains from a single sample sequenced in a study of blood T cell repertoires in COVID-19. Clones were read by immunoSEQ multiplex PCR, and TCRdb kept only the in-frame ones, dropping some. The sample carries some 400,000 clones, roughly four fifths recorded once. Sequenced sample: peripheral blood. All receptors come from a human donor with acute or convalescent COVID-19. The donor label of this sample is uncertain.

Remarks on this clone: The sample has other DNA sequences that encode this CDR3 too. The rearrangement uses TRBV5-6 and TRBJ1-1; D is possibly TRBD1 (5 bases). Germline CDR1 and CDR2: SGHDT and YYEEEE. V dropped 2 bases and J dropped 1 base, with 9 bases sitting between them. CDR3 length: 14 amino acids. CDR3 in DNA: TGTGCCAGCAGCTTCCGAGACAGGAACACTGAAGCTTTCTTT. Residues: CASSFRDRNTEAFF.

This clone appeared once. The genes are TRBV18 and TRBJ2-1, with 8 bases that match TRBD2. The germline gives CDR1 KGHSH, CDR2 LQKENI. The junction had 2 bases not matched to a gene; V was cut back by 1 base and J by 3 bases. The length of the CDR3 is 15 residues. CDR3 region: CASSPLAGGYNEQFF. Written as DNA, the CDR3 is TGTGCCAGCTCACCACTGGCGGGAGGCTACAATGAGCAGTTCTTC.

This clone has only one observation. The chain joins TRBV11-2 to TRBJ2-3; D might be TRBD2 (6 bases). The CDR3 runs to 16 residues. Germline CDR1 reads SGHAT; CDR2 reads FQNNGV. V was pared by 1 base and J by 1 base, with 12 bases between. Here the CDR3 reads CASSLAGGVGTDTQYF. DNA of the CDR3: TGTGCCAGCAGCTTAGCCGGAGGGGTAGGCACAGATACGCAGTATTTT. Full variable domain (missing parts from reference TRBV11-2 and TRBJ2-3): EAGVAQSPRYKIIEKRQSVAFWCNPISGHATLYWYQQILGQGPKLLIQFQNNGVVDDSQLPKDRFSAERLKGVDSTLKIQPAKLEDSAVYLCASSLAGGVGTDTQYFGPGTRLTVL.

The chain couples TRBV5-5 to TRBJ1-5, with D tentatively TRBD1 (6 bases). The CDR3 runs to 15 residues. The V gene's germline CDR1 is SGHKS and CDR2 YYEKEE (reference sequence). V was pared by 4 bases and J by 5 bases, with 16 bases between. CDR3 coding DNA: TGTGCCAGCAGCCTAGCAACAGGGCTGCATCAGCCCCAGCATTTT. It translates to CASSLATGLHQPQHF.

The genes are TRBV5-1 and TRBJ1-3, with D possibly TRBD1 on 6 matching bases. This CDR3 has 16 residues. Germline lookup yields CDR1 SGHRS and CDR2 YFSETQ. Deletions cut 0 bases from V and 0 bases from J, with 10 bases between. The CDR3 DNA sequence: TGCGCCAGCAGCTTGGAACAGGGAAGCTCTGGAAACACCATATATTTT. Translated, it gives CASSLEQGSSGNTIYF.

V usage is TRBV5-5 and J usage is TRBJ1-2, with 7 bases lining up with TRBD1. The CDR3 consists of 15 residues. Per the germline V gene, CDR1 is SGHKS and CDR2 is YYEKEE (reference sequence). Trimming cost V 3 bases and J 2 bases; bases outside gene matches: 7. The CDR3 region is CASSSREGANYGYTF. The CDR3 region has the DNA TGTGCCAGCAGCTCACGGGAGGGGGCGAACTATGGCTACACCTTC.

This clone was detected only once. The chain is built from TRBV18 and TRBJ2-4, with 7 bases fitting TRBD2. This CDR3 is built from 18 residues. Germline CDR1 is KGHSH and CDR2 is LQKENI. Trimming took 1 base from V and 0 from J; bases not matched to a gene: 9. CDR3 DNA: TGTGCCAGCTCACCACTACCGGGACTAACCGCAGCCAAAAACATTCAGTACTTC. Translated, it gives CASSPLPGLTAAKNIQYF.

The chain is built from TRBV27 and TRBJ1-5; TRBD1 matches at 11 bases. Germline V lookup: CDR1 MNHEY, CDR2 SMNVEV (reference sequence). Trimming took 3 bases from V and 6 from J; bases not matched to a gene: 1. The CDR3 length is 14 residues. In DNA form, the CDR3 reads TGTGCCAGCAGTTTGGACAGGGGGCTTCAGCCCCAGCATTTT. Amino acids: CASSLDRGLQPQHF.

The chain has TRBV6-5 and TRBJ1-5, with TRBD1 identical over 7 bases. The CDR3 spans 15 residues. Germline V lookup: CDR1 MNHEY, CDR2 SVGAGI. After removal of 4 bases from V and 7 bases from J, the junction contained 10 bases not matched to a gene. Here the CDR3 DNA reads TGTGCCAGCAGTTCCCTACAGGGGTCGGGGCAGCCCCAGCATTTT. Translating it yields CASSSLQGSGQPQHF.

The rearrangement links TRBV3-1 (or the pseudogene TRBV3-2) to TRBJ2-7, with a weak D call TRBD2 (5 bases). This CDR3 is 13 amino acids long. V was cut by 5 bases and J by 0 bases, with 8 bases left in between. Germline V gene sequence: CDR1 LGHDT, CDR2 YNNKEL (reference sequence). The CDR3 protein is CASSITSSYEQYF. As DNA, the CDR3 is TGTGCCAGCAGCATTACTAGCTCCTACGAGCAGTACTTC.

The gene calls are TRBV6-5 and TRBJ1-1; D might be TRBD1 (5 bases). Trimming removed 2 bases at V and 6 bases at J, with 19 bases between. Per germline, CDR1 MNHEY and CDR2 SVGAGI. The CDR3 is made up of 16 amino acids. Here the CDR3 reads CASSYTLMGGRAEAFF. DNA for the CDR3: TGTGCCAGCAGTTACACTTTAATGGGGGGTCGGGCTGAAGCTTTCTTT.

This chain joins TRBV28 and TRBJ1-2, with D uncertain. CDR3 length: 13 amino acids. The V gene's germline CDR1 is MDHEN and CDR2 SYDVKM. Trimming pared 6 bases from V and 8 bases from J, leaving 16 bases between. The CDR3 DNA reads TGTGCCAGCAGAACCATCCTCCTAGGAGGCTACACCTTC. Translated, it gives CASRTILLGGYTF.

J is TRBJ1-1 and V is TRBV9; 9 nucleotides align to TRBD1. Looked up from germline, CDR1 is SGDLS and CDR2 is YYNGEE. V was clipped by 0 bases and J by 0 bases; unmatched bases: 15. This CDR3 contains 20 residues. In DNA, the CDR3 is TGTGCCAGCAGCGTAGGTTCGGGGGGACAGGGCTTTCGAATGAACACTGAAGCTTTCTTT. Protein sequence: CASSVGSGGQGFRMNTEAFF.

This sequence joins TRBV12-3 or TRBV12-4 and TRBJ1-2; no clear D. The ends were cut back, 6 bases at V and 3 bases at J, with 11 bases in the middle. The CDR3 is 13 residues long. In DNA form, the CDR3 reads TGTGCCAGCAGGGCAACGGGATACTATGGCTACACCTTC. Protein sequence: CASRATGYYGYTF.

This chain joins TRBV7-8 and TRBJ2-1; D possibly corresponds to TRBD1 (6 bases). Germline V gene sequence: CDR1 SGHVS, CDR2 FQNEAQ. This CDR3 is built from 12 residues. V lost 5 bases and J 9 bases, leaving 11 bases between the germline ends. The CDR3 nucleotides are TGTGCCAGCAGCCGAACAGGGTTTGAGCAGTTCTTC. Residues: CASSRTGFEQFF.

This clone has only a few counts. The J gene is TRBJ1-6, the V gene TRBV6-5, with 7 bases lining up with TRBD1. The CDR3 spans 16 residues. The trim removed 2 bases at V and 8 bases at J, leaving 9 bases unmatched. Germline CDR1 reads MNHEY; CDR2 reads SVGAGI. CDR3 DNA: TGTGCCAGCAGTTACATATCGGGACAGAAGTATTCACCCCTCCACTTT. Residues: CASSYISGQKYSPLHF.

The CDR3 coding sequence is TGTGCCAGCAGCCCCAGGGGCACAGCCATTAATAGCAATCAGCCCCAGCATTTT. Protein: CASSPRGTAINSNQPQHF. V is TRBV7-8 and J is TRBJ1-5; possibly TRBD1 for D (6 bases). Germline CDR1 SGHVS, CDR2 FQNEAQ. V was pared by 5 bases and J by 0 bases, with 20 bases between. The CDR3 is 18 amino acids.

V usage is TRBV11-2 and J usage is TRBJ1-1; no definite D call. Trimming shortened V by 7 bases and J by 1 base, and 13 bases separated the two germline ends. Germline V gene sequence: CDR1 SGHAT, CDR2 FQNNGV. The CDR3 spans 14 residues. The CDR3 loop is CASTPRRGNTEAFF. The DNA of the CDR3 is TGTGCCAGCACCCCGAGGCGCGGGAACACTGAAGCTTTCTTT.

The chain couples TRBV6-5 to TRBJ2-1, with TRBD1 matching over 7 bases. Germline V gene sequence: CDR1 MNHEY, CDR2 SVGAGI. This CDR3 is 14 amino acids long. The junction had 7 bases not matched to a gene; V was cut back by 4 bases and J by 7 bases. The CDR3 sequence: CASSFRGRGNEQFF. As DNA, the CDR3 is TGTGCCAGCAGTTTTAGGGGGCGAGGAAATGAGCAGTTCTTC.

This sequence joins TRBV6-1 and TRBJ1-2, with D possibly being TRBD1 (6 bases). The germline gives CDR1 MNHNS, CDR2 SASEGT. Between the trimmed V and J ends, which lost 0 bases and 7 bases, there was a span of 18 bases. The CDR3 contains 16 residues. CDR3 nucleotide sequence: TGTGCCAGCAGTGAAGCTGGAACCGGGACATATCTTGGCTACACCTTC. This translates into CASSEAGTGTYLGYTF.

The chain combines TRBV7-9 with TRBJ2-1; 8 bases align to TRBD1. Germline CDR1 reads SEHNR; CDR2 reads FQNEAQ (reference sequence). V shed 4 bases, J shed 0 bases, and the junction held 8 bases outside the gene matches. The CDR3 is 17 amino acids. The CDR3 DNA sequence: TGTGCCAGCAGCTCCCTAGGACAGGGATTCTCCTACAATGAGCAGTTCTTC. The encoded protein is CASSSLGQGFSYNEQFF.